The 25 T cell receptor beta chains below come from one sample, sequenced in a study of T-cell reconstitution after alpha-beta-depleted transplantation in children. Preparation of the TCRbeta library used unique molecular identifiers. TCRdb reprocessed the PCR reads with MiXCR, giving one entry per CDR3 protein. The repertoire consists of 700,000 to 950,000 distinct CDR3 sequences, with approximately 15% occurring once and the leading ten covering approximately 5%. The specimen was PBMCs, mostly from graft donor cells, collected 360 days after TCRalphabeta/CD19-depleted stem cell transplant. These receptors came from a male patient aged 10 to 17 who had a stem cell transplant for acute lymphoblastic leukemia, so the T cells may come from the graft donor.

The chain uses TRBV7-6 and TRBJ2-2; no definite D call. The germline V gene encodes CDR1 SGHVS and CDR2 FNYEAQ. Trimming stripped 2 bases from V and 1 base from J, with 8 bases between. The CDR3 is 15 residues long. Here the CDR3 DNA reads TGTGCCAGCAGCTTATACAAGCGGAACACCGGGGAGCTGTTTTTT. Protein product: CASSLYKRNTGELFF.

CDR3 residues: CASSPPRTSGFSYNEQFF. CDR3 nucleotide sequence: TGTGCCAGCAGCCCACCCCGGACTAGCGGGTTTTCCTACAATGAGCAGTTCTTC. This chain links TRBV11-2 with TRBJ2-1, with TRBD2 matching 11 bases. Germline V gene data show CDR1 as SGHAT and CDR2 as FQNNGV. The V gene end was trimmed by 5 bases and the J gene end by 1 base; junction bases not matched to a gene: 10. The CDR3 contains 18 residues.

The chain links TRBV5-6 to TRBJ2-1; TRBD2 matches at 9 bases. V gave up 2 bases and J gave up 4 bases; unmatched junction bases: 4. There are 15 residues in the CDR3. Germline V gene sequence: CDR1 SGHDT, CDR2 YYEEEE. The CDR3 here is CASSLLSGRYNEQFF. Written as DNA, the CDR3 is TGTGCCAGCAGCTTATTGAGCGGGAGGTACAATGAGCAGTTCTTC.

The gene calls are TRBV29-1 and TRBJ1-4; D may be TRBD1 (6 bases). Germline V gene data show CDR1 as SQVTM and CDR2 as ANQGSEA. Trimming pared 4 bases from V and 5 bases from J, leaving 8 bases between. This CDR3 has 12 residues. In nucleotides, the CDR3 is TGCAGCGTTGGCCAGGGGAATGAAAAACTGTTTTTT. It translates to CSVGQGNEKLFF.

CDR3 loop: CASKTHLQGSYEQYF. The DNA for the CDR3 is TGTGCCAGCAAAACGCATCTACAGGGATCCTACGAGCAGTACTTC. V usage is TRBV6-1 and J usage is TRBJ2-7, with D possibly being TRBD1 (6 bases). Germline-derived CDR1 and CDR2 are MNHNS and SASEGT. This CDR3 has 15 residues. V lost 7 bases and J lost 1, with 17 bases in between.

There are many counts of this clonotype. The CDR3 loop reads CASSFLGSGSSREQYF. The CDR3 DNA reads TGTGCCAGCAGTTTTTTAGGGAGCGGGAGCTCGAGAGAGCAGTACTTC. The rearrangement uses TRBV12-3 or TRBV12-4 and TRBJ2-7, with 8 bases lining up with TRBD2. Trimming cost V 3 bases and J 7 bases; bases outside gene matches: 14. The length of the CDR3 is 16 residues.

The V gene is TRBV7-2, the J gene TRBJ2-2, with 9 bases that match TRBD2. Germline V gene sequence: CDR1 SGHTA, CDR2 FQGNSA. This CDR3 spans 18 amino acids. J was trimmed by 6 bases and V by 0 bases; bases with no gene match: 11. The CDR3 is CASSLASRWAGGSGELFF. The DNA of the CDR3 is TGTGCCAGCAGCTTAGCCTCCCGGTGGGCGGGAGGGTCCGGGGAGCTGTTTTTT.

This clonotype was recorded a few times. J is TRBJ2-2 and V is TRBV20-1; weak D call: TRBD1 (6 bases). CDR1 is DFQATT and CDR2 is SNEGSKA in the germline V gene (reference sequence). The CDR3 length is 14 residues. Trimming cost V 3 bases and J 4 bases, with 12 bases left between them. CDR3 sequence (DNA): TGCAGTGCTAGCGTCCAGGGGACCACCGGGGAGCTGTTTTTT. This gives the protein CSASVQGTTGELFF.

This clonotype has a count of ten or more. The chain links TRBV12-3 or TRBV12-4 to TRBJ2-7; the match to TRBD2 covers 7 bases. CDR3 size: 14 residues. The junction had 4 bases not matched to a gene; V was cut back by 3 bases and J by 2 bases. CDR3 protein: CASSFRGRAYEQYF. The CDR3, as DNA: TGTGCCAGCAGTTTTCGCGGGAGAGCCTACGAGCAGTACTTC.

This chain connects TRBV13 to TRBJ2-4; no clear D gene. This CDR3 contains 17 residues. Germline values: CDR1 PRHDT, CDR2 FYEKMQ (reference sequence). V was trimmed by 0 bases and J by 0 bases, leaving 12 bases between them. The CDR3 sequence: CASSLGGLGIAKNIQYF. CDR3 DNA sequence: TGTGCCAGCAGCTTAGGAGGCTTGGGGATAGCCAAAAACATTCAGTACTTC.

This chain connects TRBV5-8 to TRBJ2-5, with D perhaps matching TRBD2 (6 bases). CDR1 and CDR2 (germline): SGHTS, YDEGEE. The V and J ends lost 0 bases and 4 bases respectively, with 16 bases between them. This CDR3 is built from 16 residues. CDR3 in DNA: TGTGCCAGCAGCTTGGGGGGTTCGGGAGTGAGAGAGACCCAGTACTTC. Translating gives CASSLGGSGVRETQYF.

This chain uses TRBV7-8 with TRBJ2-2; 8 nucleotides align to TRBD2. Per germline, CDR1 SGHVS and CDR2 FQNEAQ. V lost 3 bases to trimming and J lost 8 bases; unmatched junction nucleotides: 8. This CDR3 region has 15 residues. The CDR3 region has the DNA TGTGCCAGCAGCTTTCCCTTCGGGAGGGCGGGGGAGCTGTTTTTT. Residues: CASSFPFGRAGELFF. The full variable domain, with the rest looked up from reference TRBV7-8 and TRBJ2-2, is GAGVSQSPRYKVAKRGQDVALRCDPISGHVSLFWYQQALGQGPEFLTYFQNEAQLDKSGLPSDRFFAERPEGSVSTLKIQRTQQEDSAVYLCASSFPFGRAGELFFGEGSRLTVL.

This chain connects TRBV23-1 to TRBJ2-7; no definite D call. TRBV23-1 is noted as an ORF with a role that remains uncertain. Trimming pared 3 bases from V and 7 bases from J, leaving 10 bases between. The CDR3 length is 12 residues. DNA of the CDR3: TGCGCCAGCAGTCACAGGCGTCTGGAGCAGTACTTC. This translates into CASSHRRLEQYF.

This clonotype occurred many times. The V and J genes are TRBV20-1 and TRBJ2-2, with 7 bases aligning to TRBD1. Germline-derived CDR1 and CDR2 are DFQATT and SNEGSKA (reference sequence). The J segment lost 4 bases and the V segment lost 1 base, leaving 6 bases of the junction unmatched. The CDR3 is made up of 15 amino acids. The CDR3 spells CSARAGTAPTGELFF. In nucleotides, the CDR3 is TGCAGTGCTAGAGCCGGGACAGCTCCCACCGGGGAGCTGTTTTTT.

This clonotype was detected a few times. This chain links TRBV6-5 with TRBJ1-5, with D possibly matching TRBD1 (5 bases). Germline V lookup: CDR1 MNHEY, CDR2 SVGAGI. The CDR3 totals 16 residues. Trimming left V 4 bases short and J 0 bases short, with 13 bases between. CDR3 sequence reads: CASSFGGEGSNQPQHF. Here the CDR3 DNA reads TGTGCCAGCAGTTTCGGGGGGGAAGGTAGCAATCAGCCCCAGCATTTT.

The chain is built from TRBV29-1 and TRBJ2-1, with 7 bases matching TRBD2. The CDR3 has 15 amino acids. Germline trimming cut 4 bases from V and 4 bases from J; bases unmatched to any gene: 10. Germline V gene lookup returns CDR1 SQVTM and CDR2 ANQGSEA. CDR3 in amino acids: CSVARVAGDYNEQFF. CDR3 DNA: TGCAGCGTTGCCCGGGTAGCGGGCGATTACAATGAGCAGTTCTTC.

This clonotype has just a few counts. The chain employs TRBV6-1 and TRBJ2-5; tentatively, D is TRBD2 (7 bases). Germline CDR1 reads MNHNS; CDR2 reads SASEGT. The CDR3 consists of 16 residues. Trimming stripped 7 bases from V and 1 base from J, with 19 bases between. CDR3 residues: CASTPWGGHLQETQYF. Here the CDR3 DNA reads TGTGCCAGCACCCCCTGGGGGGGACATCTCCAAGAGACCCAGTACTTC.

The rearrangement uses TRBV7-3 and TRBJ2-7, with 13 bases that match TRBD2. Germline V CDR1 and CDR2: SGHTA, FQGTGA. CDR3 length equals 17 residues. The ends lost 5 bases at V and 3 bases at J; junction bases unmatched: 10. CDR3 residues: CASSPGTSGTRGYEQYF. Here the CDR3 DNA reads TGTGCCAGCAGCCCCGGGACTAGCGGGACTAGGGGCTACGAGCAGTACTTC.

The chain uses TRBV15 and TRBJ2-2; 9 bases map to TRBD2. Trimming at V came to 1 base and at J to 5 bases, leaving 8 bases not matched to a gene. CDR3 size: 17 residues. Germline CDR1 is LNHNV and CDR2 is YYDKDF (reference sequence). CDR3 coding DNA: TGTGCCACCAGCAGAGTTAGCGGGAGTTCGACGACCGGGGAGCTGTTTTTT. This gives the protein CATSRVSGSSTTGELFF.

The CDR3 sequence: CASSGLRNEQYF. The CDR3 nucleotides are TGCGCCAGCAGCGGTTTGAGGAACGAGCAGTACTTC. The J gene is TRBJ2-7, the V gene TRBV4-1; unclear D gene. The CDR3 runs 12 residues. The V end lost 5 bases, the J end lost 5 bases, and 10 bases lay between the germline ends. Germline assignment: CDR1 MGHRA and CDR2 YSYEKL.

In its sample, this clonotype was seen many times. The rearrangement joins TRBV2 to TRBJ2-1; 7 bases map to TRBD1. Trimming took 6 bases from V and 8 from J; bases not matched to a gene: 4. CDR3 length equals 12 residues. CDR1 and CDR2 (germline): SNHLY, FYNNEI. CDR3 protein: CASRRQGYEQFF. The CDR3 DNA sequence: TGTGCCAGCAGACGACAGGGTTATGAGCAGTTCTTC. Using reference TRBV2 and TRBJ2-1 for the parts outside the CDR3, the full variable domain is EPEVTQTPSHQVTQMGQEVILRCVPISNHLYFYWYRQILGQKVEFLVSFYNNEISEKSEIFDDQFSVERPDGSNFTLKIRSTKLEDSAMYFCASRRQGYEQFFGPGTRLTVL.

The J gene is TRBJ2-1, the V gene TRBV4-1; TRBD2 matches 8 bases. In germline, CDR1 is MGHRA, CDR2 YSYEKL. With 1 base clipped from V and 9 bases from J, the junction kept 5 bases outside the gene matches. The CDR3 has 14 residues. The CDR3, as DNA: TGCGCCAGCAGCCAAGGTCCGGGGGGGTCTGAGCAGTTCTTC. It yields the protein CASSQGPGGSEQFF.

This clonotype appeared a few times. The chain combines TRBV2 with TRBJ1-5; 12 bases map to TRBD1. The CDR3 runs 15 residues. Per the germline V gene, CDR1 is SNHLY and CDR2 is FYNNEI. Trimming at V came to 8 bases and at J to 2 bases, leaving 4 bases not matched to a gene. The CDR3 DNA sequence: TGTGCCAGCTCGGGACAGGGGGCTGGCAATCAGCCCCAGCATTTT. Protein: CASSGQGAGNQPQHF.

The gene calls are TRBV10-3 and TRBJ2-1; D possibly corresponds to TRBD2 (6 bases). The CDR3 is 14 residues long. Germline V gene data show CDR1 as ENHRY and CDR2 as SYGVKD. V was trimmed by 10 bases and J by 5 bases, leaving 18 bases between them. CDR3 sequence: CATGTGESHNEQFF. The CDR3 DNA reads as TGTGCCACGGGGACGGGAGAATCCCACAATGAGCAGTTCTTC.

This chain connects TRBV4-2 to TRBJ2-1, with 11 nucleotides matching TRBD2. The CDR3 extends over 16 amino acids. J gave up 5 bases and V 4 bases, and 7 bases lay outside the gene matches. Germline-derived CDR1 and CDR2 are LGHNA and YNFKEQ. In nucleotides, the CDR3 is TGTGCCAGCAGCCTCAGGACTAGCGGGCTTAACAATGAGCAGTTCTTC. This translates into CASSLRTSGLNNEQFF.